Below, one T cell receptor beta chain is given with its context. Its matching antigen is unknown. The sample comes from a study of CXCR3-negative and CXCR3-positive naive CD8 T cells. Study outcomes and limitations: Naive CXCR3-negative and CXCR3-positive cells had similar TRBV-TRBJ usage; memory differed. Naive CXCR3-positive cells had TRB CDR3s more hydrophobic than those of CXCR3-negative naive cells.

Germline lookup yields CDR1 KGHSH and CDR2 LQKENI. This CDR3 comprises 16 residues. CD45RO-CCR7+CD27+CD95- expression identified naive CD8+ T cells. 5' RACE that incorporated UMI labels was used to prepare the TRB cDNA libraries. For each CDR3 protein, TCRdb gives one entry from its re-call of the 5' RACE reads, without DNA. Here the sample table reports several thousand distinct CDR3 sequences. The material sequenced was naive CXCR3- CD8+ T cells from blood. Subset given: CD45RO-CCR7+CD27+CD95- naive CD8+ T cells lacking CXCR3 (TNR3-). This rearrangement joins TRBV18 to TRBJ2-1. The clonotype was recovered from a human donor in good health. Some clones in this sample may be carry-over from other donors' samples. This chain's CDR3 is CASSPPGGTTYNEQFF.